This T cell receptor (beta chain) came from a study of CD8+CD57+ T cells in acquired aplastic anemia. The overall study: DNA recovered from sorted CD4+ and CD8+ cells had a mean of about 3 ug.

V shed 2 bases and J shed 6 bases, with 7 bases lying between them. Germline assignment: CDR1 GTSNPN and CDR2 SVGIG (reference sequence). CDR3 length equals 12 residues. Patients sequenced had flow cytometry evidence of CD8+CD57+ cell expansion. At least ten counts were recorded for this clonotype. The use of genomic DNA as template underpinned the TCR beta VDJ and CDR3 profiling. MiXCR was run by TCRdb on the reads, yielding one entry per CDR3 protein. Of 200,000 to 250,000 distinct CDR3 sequences in the sample, 65% are singletons; the top ten hold 58%. V and J are TRBV30 and TRBJ2-2, with D unresolved. This TCR was recovered from a human donor with aplastic anemia. Sequencing was carried out using sorted CD4+, CD8+, or CD8+CD57+ T cells (not recorded which) from PBMCs. The CDR3, as DNA: TGTGCCTGGAGTTTGCAGGCCGGGGAGCTGTTTTTT. This gives the protein CAWSLQAGELFF.